Listed here is a single TCR beta chain. The CDR3 is 14 amino acids. Germline lookup yields CDR1 SGHTA and CDR2 FQGNSA. V was pared by 1 base and J by 5 bases, with 11 bases between. The record originates from a study of blood T cell repertoires in COVID-19. Sequencing used immunoSEQ multiplex PCR; TCRdb keeps in-frame clones, though not all of them. The table lists 90,000 to 100,000 clones, 75% to 90% of them singletons. Sequencing input: peripheral blood. This TCR was sampled from a man older than 75 with acute or convalescent COVID-19. The chain employs TRBV7-2 and TRBJ2-5; D remains ambiguous. CDR3 coding DNA: TGTGCCAGCAGCTTAGATTTGAGTACCGAGACCCAGTACTTC. Translation: CASSLDLSTETQYF.